What follows describes a single TCR beta chain. Its target is unknown. This sample stems from a study of cytotoxic CD8 clonotypes in ibrutinib-treated CLL. Study-level information: Collecting the response samples happened after a median 12 months of treatment, with a range of 6 to 36. Study observations and caveats: At ibrutinib response, clonality increased, and at progression it declined back toward baseline.

The CDR3 loop spans 15 amino acids. Germline-derived CDR1 and CDR2 are SGHAT and FQNNGV. Trimming pared 2 bases from V and 4 bases from J, leaving 11 bases between. PBMCs that had been cryopreserved were the source of about 2 micrograms of genomic DNA for TCR beta libraries. Targeted sequencing depth ranged from 1 in 200,000 to 1 in 1 million T cells. This table comes from immunoSEQ multiplex PCR, and its TCRdb copy is limited to in-frame clones, with some not included. The top ten clones hold over 15% of a sample with fewer than 45,000 clones, 71% of them seen once. The chain links TRBV11-2 to TRBJ2-2; perhaps TRBD1 as D (5 bases). The sequencing used PBMCs, collected at disease progression, from a patient treated with ibrutinib. The origin of this receptor is a human donor with chronic lymphocytic leukemia. CDR3 sequence: CASSLHGQPTGELFF. DNA of the CDR3: TGTGCCAGCAGCTTACACGGACAACCCACCGGGGAGCTGTTTTTT.